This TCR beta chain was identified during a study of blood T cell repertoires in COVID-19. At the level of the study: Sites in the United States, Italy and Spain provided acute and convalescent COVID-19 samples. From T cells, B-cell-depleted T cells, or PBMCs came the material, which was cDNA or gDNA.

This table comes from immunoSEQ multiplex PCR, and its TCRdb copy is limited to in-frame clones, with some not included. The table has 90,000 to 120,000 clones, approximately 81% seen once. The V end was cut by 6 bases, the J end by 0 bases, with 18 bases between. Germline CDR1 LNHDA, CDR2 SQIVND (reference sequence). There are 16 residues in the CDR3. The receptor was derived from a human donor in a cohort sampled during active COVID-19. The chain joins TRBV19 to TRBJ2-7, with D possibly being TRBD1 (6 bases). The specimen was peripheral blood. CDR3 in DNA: TGTGCCAGTAGCCGAGCCTCCGGGACACACTCCTACGAGCAGTACTTC. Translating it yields CASSRASGTHSYEQYF.